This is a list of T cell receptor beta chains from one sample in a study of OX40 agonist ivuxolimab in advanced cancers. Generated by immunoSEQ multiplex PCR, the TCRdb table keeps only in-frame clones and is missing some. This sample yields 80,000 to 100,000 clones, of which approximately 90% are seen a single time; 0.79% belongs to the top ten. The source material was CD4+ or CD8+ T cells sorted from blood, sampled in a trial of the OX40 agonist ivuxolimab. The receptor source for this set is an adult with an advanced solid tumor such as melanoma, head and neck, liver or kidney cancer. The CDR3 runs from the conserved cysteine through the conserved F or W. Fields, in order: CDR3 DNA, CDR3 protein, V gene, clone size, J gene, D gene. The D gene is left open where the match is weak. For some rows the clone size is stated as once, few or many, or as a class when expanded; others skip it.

CDR3 DNA: TGTGCCAGCAGCTTAGATCCAGGGTTCAATCAGCCCCAGCATTTT; CDR3 protein: CASSLDPGFNQPQHF; V gene: TRBV7-2; clone size: .; J gene: TRBJ1-5; D gene: .
CDR3 DNA: TGCAGCGGAAAACGTACAGGGTTCGTGGCTTTCTTT; CDR3 protein: CSGKRTGFVAFF; V gene: TRBV29-1; clone size: .; J gene: TRBJ1-1; D gene: .
CDR3 DNA: TGTGCCAGCAGTCCCCCGCCAGGTTTTGGTGGCTACACCTTC; CDR3 protein: CASSPPPGFGGYTF; V gene: TRBV27; clone size: .; J gene: TRBJ1-2; D gene: .
CDR3 DNA: TGTGCCAGCAGCACCCCAGGCTCCTACAATGAGCAGTTCTTC; CDR3 protein: CASSTPGSYNEQFF; V gene: TRBV9; clone size: .; J gene: TRBJ2-1; D gene: .
CDR3 DNA: TGTGCCAGCAGGACGTGGCAGGGGGCATTTGGCTACACCTTC; CDR3 protein: CASRTWQGAFGYTF; V gene: TRBV28; clone size: .; J gene: TRBJ1-2; D gene: TRBD1
CDR3 DNA: TGTGCCAGCAGTTTGACAGGGGGCCTTGTTGGCTACACCTTC; CDR3 protein: CASSLTGGLVGYTF; V gene: TRBV28; clone size: .; J gene: TRBJ1-2; D gene: TRBD1
CDR3 DNA: TGTGCCTGCCAGGGCCCGTCACCCCTCCACTTT; CDR3 protein: CACQGPSPLHF; V gene: TRBV30; clone size: .; J gene: TRBJ1-6; D gene: .
CDR3 DNA: TGTGCCAGCAGTAACCCACGAGGACTTGAGGCTAGCGGGAGGGCCGGGGAGCTGTTTTTT; CDR3 protein: CASSNPRGLEASGRAGELFF; V gene: TRBV5-4; clone size: .; J gene: TRBJ2-2; D gene: TRBD2
CDR3 DNA: TGTGCCAGCAAAGCCCGGGGGCCGTACCAAGAGACCCAGTACTTC; CDR3 protein: CASKARGPYQETQYF; V gene: TRBV25-1; clone size: .; J gene: TRBJ2-5; D gene: .
CDR3 DNA: TGCAGCGTTATAAGGCAGGGGCCTCCCTACGAGCAGTACTTC; CDR3 protein: CSVIRQGPPYEQYF; V gene: TRBV29-1; clone size: .; J gene: TRBJ2-7; D gene: .
CDR3 DNA: TGTGCCAGCATCCTCCGCCTATTCGGGGAGCTGTTTTTT; CDR3 protein: CASILRLFGELFF; V gene: TRBV6-1; clone size: .; J gene: TRBJ2-2; D gene: .
CDR3 DNA: TGTGCCAGCTCACCAAAGGCCTCCCAAGGCCCAGAGACCCAGTACTTC; CDR3 protein: CASSPKASQGPETQYF; V gene: TRBV18; clone size: .; J gene: TRBJ2-5; D gene: .
CDR3 DNA: TGTGCCAGCAGCCCCGCCGGGGGGCTGGGGTCCTACAATGAGCAGTTCTTC; CDR3 protein: CASSPAGGLGSYNEQFF; V gene: TRBV5-4; clone size: .; J gene: TRBJ2-1; D gene: .
CDR3 DNA: TGTGCCAGCAGCTTGTCTCAGGGAAGGCACACTGAAGCTTTCTTT; CDR3 protein: CASSLSQGRHTEAFF; V gene: TRBV5-4; clone size: .; J gene: TRBJ1-1; D gene: .
CDR3 DNA: TGTGCCAGCAGTGAAAGAAGCGGGGGGAGAGAGACCCAGTACTTC; CDR3 protein: CASSERSGGRETQYF; V gene: TRBV2; clone size: .; J gene: TRBJ2-5; D gene: TRBD2
CDR3 DNA: TGTGCCAGCAGCCGTAACAGGGGGGAGGGAGCTTTCTTT; CDR3 protein: CASSRNRGEGAFF; V gene: TRBV7-9; clone size: .; J gene: TRBJ1-1; D gene: TRBD1
CDR3 DNA: TGTGCTTTAGGTGGTATAGGAAACACCATATATTTT; CDR3 protein: CALGGIGNTIYF; V gene: TRBV7-9; clone size: .; J gene: TRBJ1-3; D gene: .
CDR3 DNA: TGTGCCAGCAGGCTGCTCGGGGGGGTCCAAGAGACCCAGTACTTC; CDR3 protein: CASRLLGGVQETQYF; V gene: TRBV7-2; clone size: .; J gene: TRBJ2-5; D gene: TRBD2
CDR3 DNA: TGTGCCAGCAGCTTAATGGGTCAAAAAGAGACCCAGTACTTC; CDR3 protein: CASSLMGQKETQYF; V gene: TRBV7-2; clone size: .; J gene: TRBJ2-5; D gene: .
CDR3 DNA: TGTGCCAGCAGCTTCGGACAGAGAGCCGAAGCTTTCTTT; CDR3 protein: CASSFGQRAEAFF; V gene: TRBV7-2; clone size: .; J gene: TRBJ1-1; D gene: .
CDR3 DNA: TGCGCCAGCAGCCAATCCGGTGACAACTATGGCTACACCTTC; CDR3 protein: CASSQSGDNYGYTF; V gene: TRBV4-3; clone size: once; J gene: TRBJ1-2; D gene: .
CDR3 DNA: TGTGCCAGCAGCGTTCAAGGCGGGTCGCGCACAGATACGCAGTATTTT; CDR3 protein: CASSVQGGSRTDTQYF; V gene: TRBV9; clone size: once; J gene: TRBJ2-3; D gene: .
CDR3 DNA: TGTGCCAGCAGCTTAGTCCGGCGCGGGGGGGGCTACAATGAGCAGTTCTTC; CDR3 protein: CASSLVRRGGGYNEQFF; V gene: TRBV7-6; clone size: .; J gene: TRBJ2-1; D gene: TRBD2
CDR3 DNA: TGTGCCAGCAGCTTCCAGGGAAGCAATCAGCCCCAGCATTTT; CDR3 protein: CASSFQGSNQPQHF; V gene: TRBV5-4; clone size: .; J gene: TRBJ1-5; D gene: .
CDR3 DNA: TGTGCCAGCAGCAAACAGGAGAACACTGAAGCTTTCTTT; CDR3 protein: CASSKQENTEAFF; V gene: TRBV7-9; clone size: .; J gene: TRBJ1-1; D gene: .
CDR3 DNA: TGCGCCAGCAGGGGACAGGGTGGGGCCGAGCAGTACTTC; CDR3 protein: CASRGQGGAEQYF; V gene: TRBV6-5; clone size: once; J gene: TRBJ2-7; D gene: TRBD1
CDR3 DNA: TGCAGCGTTGAAGCTAGAGGCCTCGCCTACAATGAGCAGTTCTTC; CDR3 protein: CSVEARGLAYNEQFF; V gene: TRBV29-1; clone size: .; J gene: TRBJ2-1; D gene: .
CDR3 DNA: TGCGCCAGCAGCCAAGGACAAGGTGTAACGGGGCCCCAGCATTTT; CDR3 protein: CASSQGQGVTGPQHF; V gene: TRBV4-1; clone size: .; J gene: TRBJ1-5; D gene: .
CDR3 DNA: TGTGCCAGCAGCTTGCATTCAGGGATCTATGGCTACACCTTC; CDR3 protein: CASSLHSGIYGYTF; V gene: TRBV5-4; clone size: .; J gene: TRBJ1-2; D gene: .
CDR3 DNA: TGTGCCAGCAGCAACTTAAATACGCAGTATTTT; CDR3 protein: CASSNLNTQYF; V gene: TRBV7-3; clone size: .; J gene: TRBJ2-3; D gene: .
CDR3 DNA: TGTGCCAGCAGTTCCCTTGGGGGGTGGTACTTC; CDR3 protein: CASSSLGGWYF; V gene: TRBV28; clone size: .; J gene: TRBJ2-7; D gene: .
CDR3 DNA: TGTGCCAGTAGTATTGGAGGGGCTGAAGCTTTCTTT; CDR3 protein: CASSIGGAEAFF; V gene: TRBV19; clone size: .; J gene: TRBJ1-1; D gene: .
CDR3 DNA: TGTGCCATCAGTGACAGCCGAAGCTCTGGAAACACCATATATTTT; CDR3 protein: CAISDSRSSGNTIYF; V gene: TRBV10-3; clone size: .; J gene: TRBJ1-3; D gene: .
CDR3 DNA: TGTGCCAGCAGCTTAGGGCGGAACCCAGATACGCAGTATTTT; CDR3 protein: CASSLGRNPDTQYF; V gene: TRBV7-8; clone size: .; J gene: TRBJ2-3; D gene: .
CDR3 DNA: TGCAGCCCCTCTCCCGGACAGGGTGCCTACGAGCAGTACTTC; CDR3 protein: CSPSPGQGAYEQYF; V gene: TRBV29-1; clone size: .; J gene: TRBJ2-7; D gene: TRBD1
CDR3 DNA: TGTGCCAGCTCACCACCGGCGGGGGGGGTGACAGATACGCAGTATTTT; CDR3 protein: CASSPPAGGVTDTQYF; V gene: TRBV18; clone size: .; J gene: TRBJ2-3; D gene: TRBD2
CDR3 DNA: TGTGCCAGCAGCTTGCAGGGTACTGAAGCTTTCTTT; CDR3 protein: CASSLQGTEAFF; V gene: TRBV11-2; clone size: .; J gene: TRBJ1-1; D gene: .
CDR3 DNA: TGCGCCAGCAGTGCGGGGGCTTCACTATATGGCTACACCTTC; CDR3 protein: CASSAGASLYGYTF; V gene: TRBV10-2; clone size: .; J gene: TRBJ1-2; D gene: .
CDR3 DNA: TGTGCCTGGAGTGACGGACCCTCTGGGGCCAACGTCCTGACTTTC; CDR3 protein: CAWSDGPSGANVLTF; V gene: TRBV30; clone size: .; J gene: TRBJ2-6; D gene: .
CDR3 DNA: TGCGCCAGCAGCCAAAGTTTTGGGACTGATAATTCACCCCTCCACTTT; CDR3 protein: CASSQSFGTDNSPLHF; V gene: TRBV4-1; clone size: .; J gene: TRBJ1-6; D gene: .
CDR3 DNA: TGCGCCAGCAGCCTGCCCAGGGGAGGAGGAGGGCAAGAGACCCAGTACTTC; CDR3 protein: CASSLPRGGGGQETQYF; V gene: TRBV4-1; clone size: .; J gene: TRBJ2-5; D gene: .
CDR3 DNA: TGTGCCAGCAGTTACTCTTCAGCTAACTATGGCTACACCTTC; CDR3 protein: CASSYSSANYGYTF; V gene: TRBV6-5; clone size: .; J gene: TRBJ1-2; D gene: .
CDR3 DNA: TGTGCCAGCAGCTTGGGCGGAGACTATGGCTACACCTTC; CDR3 protein: CASSLGGDYGYTF; V gene: TRBV11-2; clone size: .; J gene: TRBJ1-2; D gene: .
CDR3 DNA: TGCGCCAGCAGCGTGGACAGGGGGAGCACCGGGGAGCTGTTTTTT; CDR3 protein: CASSVDRGSTGELFF; V gene: TRBV5-1; clone size: few; J gene: TRBJ2-2; D gene: TRBD1
CDR3 DNA: TGTGTCATTGGACAGGGTAACTATGGCTACACCTTC; CDR3 protein: CVIGQGNYGYTF; V gene: TRBV28; clone size: .; J gene: TRBJ1-2; D gene: TRBD1
CDR3 DNA: TGTGCCAGCAGCAGGACAGGGGCGGCAGAGACCCAGTACTTC; CDR3 protein: CASSRTGAAETQYF; V gene: TRBV9; clone size: .; J gene: TRBJ2-5; D gene: TRBD1
CDR3 DNA: TGTGCCAGCAGCACTAGTAGCGGGGGGGCCCGAGAGACCCAGTACTTC; CDR3 protein: CASSTSSGGARETQYF; V gene: TRBV9; clone size: .; J gene: TRBJ2-5; D gene: TRBD2
CDR3 DNA: TGTGCCAGCAGTGAAGCGCACCGGGTGGGGCAGCCCCAGCATTTT; CDR3 protein: CASSEAHRVGQPQHF; V gene: TRBV2; clone size: .; J gene: TRBJ1-5; D gene: .